Below are 27 T cell receptor beta chains sequenced from a single sample in a study of shared clonotypes between healthy human individuals. This table comes from immunoSEQ multiplex PCR, and its TCRdb copy is limited to in-frame clones, with some not included. The profile covers roughly 2.5 million clones, with around nine tenths appearing a single time and 0.14% taken by the ten largest. Material: naive CD4+ T cells sorted from blood. Subset indicated: CD45RA+ positively selected. The receptor set was obtained from a man aged 18 to 29 in good health.

This clone has only a few counts. The sample has other DNA sequences that encode this CDR3 too. V and J are TRBV18 and TRBJ1-5, with unresolved D. V was shortened by 2 bases and J by 4 bases, with 6 bases between the two germline ends. This CDR3 is built from 13 residues. Germline CDR1 and CDR2: KGHSH and LQKENI. In nucleotides, the CDR3 is TGTGCCAGCTCACCAGGAGGGAATCAGCCCCAGCATTTT. This gives the protein CASSPGGNQPQHF.

This sequence joins TRBV23-1 and TRBJ2-7; D uncertain. TRBV23-1 counts as an open reading frame of uncertain function. Trimming took 2 bases from V and 5 from J, leaving 16 bases between them. The CDR3 length is 15 residues. The CDR3 bases are TGCGCCAGCAGTCAACCAAATGAGAATTCCAACGAGCAGTACTTC. Amino acid sequence: CASSQPNENSNEQYF.

As DNA, the CDR3 is TGTGCCAGCCGAGGGGGAGAGGGCCGATGGGGGGCCCAGTACTTC. Translating it yields CASRGGEGRWGAQYF. The chain uses TRBV2 and TRBJ2-5; either TRBD1 or TRBD2 may fit D (6 bases each). In germline, CDR1 is SNHLY, CDR2 FYNNEI. The CDR3 loop spans 15 amino acids. Trimming stripped 8 bases from V and 9 bases from J, with 25 bases between.

The rearrangement joins TRBV6-1 to TRBJ1-1, with a tentative D call TRBD1 (6 bases). Trimming cost V 5 bases and J 11 bases, with 18 bases left between them. Germline CDR1 MNHNS, CDR2 SASEGT. The CDR3 has 13 amino acids. In nucleotides, the CDR3 is TGTGCCAGCAGTCTATCGACACAGGGTTCCGCTTTCTTT. Protein sequence: CASSLSTQGSAFF.

The rearrangement joins TRBV9 to TRBJ2-3; D may match TRBD1 or TRBD2 (5 bases each). V was cut by 0 bases and J by 0 bases, with 14 bases left in between. The germline V gene has CDR1 SGDLS and CDR2 YYNGEE. The length of the CDR3 is 17 residues. Here the CDR3 DNA reads TGTGCCAGCAGCGTAGCCGGGACCTACTCTAGCACAGATACGCAGTATTTT. Protein product: CASSVAGTYSSTDTQYF.

CDR3 nucleotide sequence: TGTGCCAGCAGTGCCCGAAGTTGGACCAACACCACGAACACCGGGGAGCTGTTTTTT. Protein sequence: CASSARSWTNTTNTGELFF. The V call is TRBV27, the J call TRBJ2-2, with unresolved D. The germline CDR1 and CDR2 sequences are MNHEY and SMNVEV (reference sequence). Trimming took off 5 bases at V and 0 bases at J, with 22 bases between the two ends. This CDR3 is built from 19 residues.

The chain is built from TRBV25-1 and TRBJ1-4, with 9 bases that match TRBD1. The CDR3 loop spans 16 amino acids. Per the germline V gene, CDR1 is MGHDK and CDR2 is SYGVNS. J gave up 8 bases and V 2 bases, and 9 bases lay outside the gene matches. This CDR3 is CASSEGGDREYEKLFF. CDR3 DNA: TGTGCCAGCAGTGAAGGGGGGGACAGGGAATACGAAAAACTGTTTTTT.

Only a few counts were recorded for this clone. The chain uses TRBV2 and TRBJ2-6; D not resolved. Looked up from germline, CDR1 is SNHLY and CDR2 is FYNNEI. This CDR3 has 15 residues. Trimming pared 0 bases from V and 1 base from J, leaving 4 bases between. For the CDR3, the DNA is TGTGCCAGCAGTGAAGCTCGGTCTGGGGCCAACGTCCTGACTTTC. It encodes CASSEARSGANVLTF.

The count of this clone is one. The V gene is TRBV18, the J gene TRBJ2-7; 7 bases agree with TRBD1. V lost 0 bases to trimming and J lost 6 bases; unmatched junction nucleotides: 5. The CDR3 covers 14 residues. From germline, CDR1 is KGHSH and CDR2 LQKENI. CDR3 DNA sequence: TGTGCCAGCTCACCACCGAACAGGGGCGCCGAGCAGTACTTC. Translation gives CASSPPNRGAEQYF.

This chain joins TRBV19 and TRBJ1-2; the D gene is possibly TRBD1 (5 bases). This CDR3 is 15 amino acids long. Trimming shortened V by 0 bases and J by 0 bases, and 8 bases separated the two germline ends. The germline V gene encodes CDR1 LNHDA and CDR2 SQIVND (reference sequence). In DNA, the CDR3 is TGTGCCAGTAGTATAGATTCGGGGGCTAACTATGGCTACACCTTC. Protein sequence: CASSIDSGANYGYTF.

Worth noting for this clone: The same CDR3 arises from other DNA sequences in this sample as well. The chain combines TRBV7-9 with TRBJ2-5, with D perhaps matching TRBD1 (5 bases). The CDR3 totals 12 residues. Germline-derived CDR1 and CDR2 are SEHNR and FQNEAQ (reference sequence). V lost 5 bases and J 3 bases, leaving 7 bases between the germline ends. The CDR3 nucleotides are TGTGCCAGCAGCCTAGGGGAAGAGACCCAGTACTTC. Protein sequence: CASSLGEETQYF.

The table lists this clone with a count of one. CDR3 in DNA: TGTGCCAGCAGCTTAGTTCAGGGGGTGGACGGCTACACCTTC. It specifies CASSLVQGVDGYTF. V and J are TRBV7-2 and TRBJ1-2, with TRBD1 identical over 7 bases. Germline V CDR1 and CDR2: SGHTA, FQGNSA. This CDR3 comprises 14 residues. The trim removed 1 base at V and 8 bases at J, leaving 7 bases unmatched.

CDR3 loop: CASSTHEGQQPQHF. The CDR3 coding sequence is TGTGCCAGCAGCACCCACGAGGGCCAGCAGCCCCAGCATTTT. This rearrangement joins TRBV7-8 to TRBJ1-5, with D unclear. V gave up 5 bases and J gave up 7 bases, with 15 bases separating them. This CDR3 has 14 residues. Germline V gene sequence: CDR1 SGHVS, CDR2 FQNEAQ.

This rearrangement joins TRBV28 to TRBJ1-2; TRBD1 is a possible D gene (5 bases). The germline V and J ends were trimmed by 5 bases and 8 bases, with 15 bases remaining between them. There are 13 residues in the CDR3. Germline V lookup: CDR1 MDHEN, CDR2 SYDVKM. CDR3: CASSGWTPRGYTF. In DNA form, the CDR3 reads TGTGCCAGCAGTGGATGGACACCGAGAGGCTACACCTTC.

This sequence joins TRBV7-2 and TRBJ2-5; D may match TRBD1 or TRBD2 (5 bases each). V was shortened by 4 bases and J by 4 bases, with 10 bases between the two germline ends. Germline assignment: CDR1 SGHTA and CDR2 FQGNSA. This CDR3 region has 13 residues. In DNA form, the CDR3 reads TGTGCCAGCAGCTGGGGGACGGGAGAGACCCAGTACTTC. Its protein is CASSWGTGETQYF.

The chain employs TRBV9 and TRBJ2-2, with D possibly being TRBD2 (6 bases). Per the germline V gene, CDR1 is SGDLS and CDR2 is YYNGEE. V lost 4 bases and J lost 6, with 13 bases in between. There are 14 residues in the CDR3. CDR3 nucleotides: TGTGCCAGCAGCAAAGCGGAGGGATCCGGGGAGCTGTTTTTT. Translated, it gives CASSKAEGSGELFF.

In this sample, this clone turned up once. The chain uses TRBV4-1 and TRBJ1-2, with D hard to call. V was pared by 5 bases and J by 4 bases, with 20 bases between. This CDR3 has 16 residues. Germline CDR1 and CDR2: MGHRA and YSYEKL. CDR3 nucleotide sequence: TGCGCCAGCAGCTCGACAAAGAACCGAAAGACCTATGGCTACACCTTC. It encodes CASSSTKNRKTYGYTF.

The chain uses TRBV30 and TRBJ1-5; TRBD1 is a possible D gene (5 bases). Per germline, CDR1 GTSNPN and CDR2 SVGIG (reference sequence). Trimming removed 0 bases from V and 6 bases from J, with 18 bases in between. This CDR3 has 16 residues. CDR3 bases: TGTGCCTGGAGTGTACCTGGGTCCAGGGTTGGTCAGCCCCAGCATTTT. As protein: CAWSVPGSRVGQPQHF.

Note on this clone: This sample also contains other DNA sequences that code for the same CDR3. The chain employs TRBV5-1 and TRBJ2-7; D unresolved. The CDR3 spans 13 residues. The germline V gene encodes CDR1 SGHRS and CDR2 YFSETQ. Trimming left V 2 bases short and J 0 bases short, with 6 bases between. This CDR3 reads CASSFSSSYEQYF. CDR3 DNA: TGCGCCAGCAGCTTCAGCAGCTCCTACGAGCAGTACTTC.

Remarks on this clone: The same CDR3 is also encoded by other DNA sequences in this sample. The V call is TRBV2, the J call TRBJ1-1; D possibly corresponds to TRBD1 (5 bases). Germline V gives CDR1 SNHLY, CDR2 FYNNEI. V was clipped by 3 bases and J by 4 bases, with 6 bases between them. CDR3 length: 12 amino acids. DNA of the CDR3: TGTGCCAGCAGTGAGGGGGGCACTGAAGCTTTCTTT. This gives the protein CASSEGGTEAFF.

Regarding this clone: Other DNA variants within this sample encode the same CDR3. The CDR3, as DNA: TGCAGTGCTAGTTTGTCGGAGCAGTTCTTC. Translating it yields CSASLSEQFF. The chain employs TRBV20-1 and TRBJ2-1; no clear D. The CDR3 spans 10 residues. The V end lost 3 bases, the J end lost 10 bases, and 7 bases lay between the germline ends. Germline V gene data show CDR1 as DFQATT and CDR2 as SNEGSKA (reference sequence).

V gene TRBV11-2 combines with J gene TRBJ2-5; no firm D call. From germline, CDR1 is SGHAT and CDR2 FQNNGV. This CDR3 is built from 15 residues. The ends were cut back, 1 base at V and 3 bases at J, with 12 bases in the middle. The CDR3 reads CASSLADGRKETQYF. In DNA, the CDR3 is TGTGCCAGCAGCTTAGCGGATGGACGAAAAGAGACCCAGTACTTC.

V and J are TRBV13 and TRBJ2-4, with TRBD2 as a possible D gene (5 bases). The CDR3 has 13 residues. CDR1 and CDR2 from the germline V gene are PRHDT and FYEKMQ (reference sequence). V was trimmed by 5 bases and J by 8 bases, leaving 13 bases between them. Written as DNA, the CDR3 is TGTGCCAGCAGCGAGGGATTATCGGACATTCAGTACTTC. It is translated as CASSEGLSDIQYF.

The chain links TRBV14 to TRBJ2-5; 14 nucleotides line up with TRBD2. V shed 0 bases, J shed 0 bases, and the junction held 3 bases outside the gene matches. Germline values: CDR1 SGHDN, CDR2 FVKESK. The CDR3 length is 18 residues. CDR3 protein: CASSQDRTSGRNQETQYF. In DNA form, the CDR3 reads TGTGCCAGCAGCCAAGATAGGACTAGCGGGAGGAACCAAGAGACCCAGTACTTC.

The chain couples TRBV10-3 to TRBJ2-2, with TRBD2 as a possible D gene (6 bases). This CDR3 is 16 amino acids long. The germline V gene has CDR1 ENHRY and CDR2 SYGVKD. Trimming took off 5 bases at V and 4 bases at J, with 17 bases between the two ends. CDR3 DNA: TGTGCCATCAGTAGATCTAGTGGAGGGCCCACCGGGGAGCTGTTTTTT. It codes for CAISRSSGGPTGELFF.

This clone was recorded once. The chain combines TRBV6-5 with TRBJ1-1; 12 bases line up with TRBD1. The germline CDR1 and CDR2 sequences are MNHEY and SVGAGI. CDR3 size: 16 residues. The V segment lost 2 bases and the J segment 5 bases; nucleotides outside the gene matches: 6. Here the CDR3 reads CASSYTGTGGATEAFF. Written as DNA, the CDR3 is TGTGCCAGCAGTTACACCGGGACAGGGGGCGCGACTGAAGCTTTCTTT.

The rearrangement links TRBV30 to TRBJ2-3; a possible D gene is TRBD2 (5 bases). V lost 5 bases and J 0 bases, leaving 9 bases between the germline ends. The CDR3 has 13 residues. Germline values: CDR1 GTSNPN, CDR2 SVGIG (reference sequence). The CDR3 coding sequence is TGTGCCTGGGCAGCGGCTAGCACAGATACGCAGTATTTT. Protein sequence: CAWAAASTDTQYF.